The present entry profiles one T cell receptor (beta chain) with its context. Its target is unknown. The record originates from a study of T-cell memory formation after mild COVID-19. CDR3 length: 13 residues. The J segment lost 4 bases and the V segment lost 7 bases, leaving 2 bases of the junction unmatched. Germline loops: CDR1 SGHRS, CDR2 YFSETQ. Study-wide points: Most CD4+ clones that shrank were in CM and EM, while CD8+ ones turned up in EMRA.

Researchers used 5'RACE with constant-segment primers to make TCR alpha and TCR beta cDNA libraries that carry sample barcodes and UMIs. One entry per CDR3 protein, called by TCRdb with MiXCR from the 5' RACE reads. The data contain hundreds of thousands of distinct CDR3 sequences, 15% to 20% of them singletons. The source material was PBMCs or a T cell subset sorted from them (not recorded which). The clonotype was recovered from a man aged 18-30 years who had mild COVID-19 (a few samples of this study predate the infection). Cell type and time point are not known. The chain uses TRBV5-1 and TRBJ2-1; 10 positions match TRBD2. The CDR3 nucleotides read TGCGCCAGCGGACTAGCGGAATACAATGAGCAGTTCTTC. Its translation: CASGLAEYNEQFF.